This T cell receptor beta chain was recovered during a study of shared clonotypes between healthy human individuals (dated by TCRdb to about 2020). Notes on the research overall: Three men and a couple of women, aged 18 to 49 years, made up the cohort. Blood TCR repertoires of five healthy adults were deeply sequenced to estimate repertoire size and the extent of clonotype sharing between individuals. To increase sequencing depth and limit assay-specific biases, TCR repertoire library preparation and sequencing were carried out by different laboratories using diverse techniques. Each donor's leukapheresis produced roughly between roughly 0.9 and 9 billion PBMCs.

Donors were healthy HIV-negative adults with no recently reported acute infections or vaccinations. Only Caucasian adults living in Nashville, Tennessee, USA were represented among the donors. For unsorted samples, roughly 90 million PBMCs were counted, and genomic DNA was extracted using the QIAamp DNA Blood Mini kit. Blood was collected by leukapheresis, and PBMCs were isolated by Ficoll-Histopaque density gradient centrifugation and then cryopreserved in liquid nitrogen vapor phase. The CDR3 covers 15 residues, taking in both the cysteine and the phenylalanine. Only the CDR3 DNA stays, 45 bases, in frame from base 1. Sequences MDHEN (CDR1) and SYDVKM (CDR2) are obtained from the germline V gene. V is pared back by 4 bases and J by 3 bases, with 15 bases lying between the germline termini. The investigation overall reported the following: Based on pairwise subsampling, the degree of clonotype sharing among donors was expected to be affected by sequencing depth. Sampling was restricted to blood, and TCR repertoires in tissue are likely to differ from TCR repertoires in blood. The small number of donors limited the genetic and exposure-history diversity represented.

Notes on this clone: This receptor's antigen is unknown. Nothing much larger sits one base from this clone, and base qualities are not available.

Using the deep immunoSEQ assay, TCR CDR3 regions were amplified from genomic DNA by multiplex PCR. Genomic DNA extracted from each cell subset was distributed evenly over all wells of several immunoSEQ 96-well plates, and each plate served as one replicate. For unsorted PBMC, about 270 ng of genomic DNA, equivalent to around 30,000 T cell genomes, went into each replicate PCR. Unsorted PBMC genomic DNA was sequenced across ten immunoSEQ deep assay plates. Purified libraries were quantified with a Qubit 3.0 fluorometer, sized on a Bioanalyzer 2100, and re-quantified with the KAPA Library Quantification kit. Every immunoSEQ 96-well plate was sequenced on a separate single-read 150-cycle Illumina NextSeq 550 flow cell. The paper's data handling went like this. Because only junctional sequences without quality scores were contained in the immunoSEQ output, filtering matching that applied to full-length reads could not be performed. To assign V/J genes and CDR3, sequences were annotated using PyIR, a Python wrapper for IgBLAST v1.9, with IMGT germline references. Reads were filtered out if the reads had weak V/J assignments (E-value above 1e-6), no CDR3, stop codons, out-of-frame junctions, or ambiguous translated residues. V3J clonotypes were defined as sequences sharing an identical inferred V gene, J gene, and CDR3 amino acid sequence. The percentage overlap between two repertoires was calculated by dividing the number of shared unique clonotypes by the size of the smaller repertoire. Repertoire richness was assessed with RTK rarefaction, the Chao1 estimator, and Recon v2.1 estimates of unobserved clonotypes. Sourced from immuneACCESS, this table was stored by TCRdb with only in-frame sequences that have V and J called. A share of the clones is absent; for the studies checked, an unresolved V gene accounts for under half, and the remainder has no known explanation. V and J calls and clone size follow that table, whereas D and trimming were derived from the DNA. This sample lists roughly 510,000 clones; 60% to 80% were detected once. The ten most abundant clones make up about an eighth of the sample.

This clonotype originated in a woman aged 40 to 55 in good health. Some clones in this sample may be carry-over from other donors' samples. The chain is assembled from TRBV28 and TRBJ1-1; a weak D assignment points to TRBD1 (5 bases agree). Sequenced input: PBMCs. The DNA is TGTGCCAGCAGTTCATCGACCGGACAAGACACTGAAGCTTTCTTT. This gives the protein CASSSSTGQDTEAFF.